This is a list of T cell receptor beta chains from one sample in a study of blood T cell repertoires in COVID-19. The data were produced by immunoSEQ multiplex PCR, yet TCRdb's version contains in-frame clones alone and is incomplete. The table has a few hundred thousand clones, about nine tenths seen once. Source material: PBMCs or T cells enriched from blood (not recorded which). These receptors came from a man younger than 40 who had recovered from COVID-19. The CDR3 runs from the conserved cysteine through the conserved F or W. The D gene is left open where the match is weak. Not all rows give a size; the values are once, few, many and, for expanded clones, a class.

>TRBV9|TRBJ2-5|.|TRBD2
CASSSTSGAETQYF
TGTGCCAGCAGCTCGACTAGCGGGGCAGAGACCCAGTACTTC
>TRBV27|TRBJ2-7|.|.
CASSGGYYEQYF
TGTGCCAGCAGCGGCGGGTACTACGAGCAGTACTTC
>TRBV5-1|TRBJ2-2|few|TRBD1
CASSSRTGATNTGELFF
TGCGCCAGCAGCTCCCGGACAGGAGCAACGAACACCGGGGAGCTGTTTTTT
>TRBV28|TRBJ2-5|.|TRBD2
CASRLAGSQETQYF
TGTGCCAGTAGACTAGCGGGGTCACAAGAGACCCAGTACTTC
>TRBV3-1/TRBV3-2|TRBJ2-7|.|TRBD2
CASRRAGGTYEQYF
TGTGCCAGCAGGCGGGCGGGAGGCACCTACGAGCAGTACTTC
>TRBV7-4|TRBJ2-3|.|TRBD2
CASSLGTSPSTDTQYF
TGTGCCAGCAGCCTAGGGACTAGTCCTAGCACAGATACGCAGTATTTT
>TRBV7-6|TRBJ2-3|.|TRBD2
CASSPGRTSGRTDTQYF
TGTGCCAGCAGCCCAGGTCGGACTAGCGGGAGAACAGATACGCAGTATTTT
>TRBV5-6|TRBJ1-5|once|.
CASSLGLARYSNQPQHF
TGTGCCAGCAGCCTTGGACTGGCCAGATATAGCAATCAGCCCCAGCATTTT
>TRBV9|TRBJ2-2|.|TRBD2
CASSVGSGRRGTGELFF
TGTGCCAGCAGCGTAGGGAGCGGGAGGCGAGGCACCGGGGAGCTGTTTTTT
>TRBV15|TRBJ2-7|.|TRBD2
CATIHTRTSGSIYEYEQYF
TGTGCCACCATACACACCCGGACTAGCGGGAGTATTTACGAGTACGAGCAGTACTTC
>TRBV28|TRBJ1-6|few|.
CASSAIIIRGKGPSYNSPLHF
TGTGCCAGCAGTGCAATTATCATCAGGGGAAAGGGACCCTCCTATAATTCACCCCTCCACTTT
>TRBV11-2|TRBJ2-1|.|.
CASRATVYNEQFF
TGTGCCAGCAGGGCGACAGTATACAATGAGCAGTTCTTC
>TRBV5-4|TRBJ1-4|.|.
CASSHAGTTNEKLFF
TGTGCCAGCAGCCACGCAGGGACAACTAATGAAAAACTGTTTTTT
>TRBV4-1|TRBJ2-6|.|.
CASSQGHLSGANVLTF
TGCGCCAGCAGCCAAGGACATTTGTCTGGGGCCAACGTCCTGACTTTC
>TRBV27|TRBJ2-2|.|TRBD2
CASTHTTSENTGELFF
TGTGCCAGCACCCACACGACTAGCGAGAACACCGGGGAGCTGTTTTTT
>TRBV5-1|TRBJ1-2|.|.
CASSLDRLDYGYTF
TGCGCCAGCAGCTTGGATCGGCTAGACTATGGCTACACCTTC
>TRBV10-3|TRBJ2-5|once|TRBD2
CAISRHIILAGVEETQYF
TGTGCCATCAGTCGTCATATCATCCTAGCGGGAGTTGAAGAGACCCAGTACTTC
>TRBV3-1/TRBV3-2|TRBJ1-2|.|.
CASSQGGQYRYGYTF
TGTGCCAGCAGCCAAGGGGGGCAGTATCGCTATGGCTACACCTTC
>TRBV9|TRBJ2-7|.|.
CASSVGPAVYEQYF
TGTGCCAGCAGCGTAGGCCCGGCGGTCTACGAGCAGTACTTC
>TRBV12-3/TRBV12-4|TRBJ1-6|.|.
CASSLNSPLHF
TGTGCCAGCAGTCTCAATTCACCCCTCCACTTT
>TRBV24-1|TRBJ2-5|.|.
CATSGTPQETQYF
TGTGCCACCAGTGGTACTCCCCAAGAGACCCAGTACTTC
>TRBV6-4|TRBJ2-5|.|TRBD1
CASSGLNFWDRERTQYF
TGTGCCAGCAGTGGTTTAAATTTTTGGGACAGGGAGAGGACCCAGTACTTC
>TRBV18|TRBJ2-7|once|TRBD2
CASSQAGGGPEQYF
TGTGCCAGCTCACAGGCGGGAGGGGGTCCCGAGCAGTACTTC
>TRBV19|TRBJ2-5|once|TRBD1
CASSTGAPGQTQYF
TGTGCCAGTAGCACAGGGGCCCCGGGGCAGACCCAGTACTTC
>TRBV11-2|TRBJ1-3|.|.
CASSLGWGSRSGNTIYF
TGTGCCAGCAGCTTAGGATGGGGCAGTCGCTCTGGAAACACCATATATTTT
>TRBV25-1|TRBJ1-1|.|.
CASSESFLTSTGNTEAFF
TGTGCCAGCAGTGAATCATTCCTAACATCGACAGGGAACACTGAAGCTTTCTTT
>TRBV7-9|TRBJ2-7|.|.
CASSTWDKSSYEQYF
TGTGCCAGCAGCACCTGGGACAAGAGCTCCTACGAGCAGTACTTC
>TRBV27|TRBJ2-1|.|.
CASSLGSDIREQFF
TGTGCCAGCAGTTTAGGGTCGGACATCCGTGAGCAGTTCTTC
>TRBV23-1|TRBJ2-6|once|.
CASSLHLGREPTLAGANVLTF
TGCGCCAGCAGTCTCCACCTGGGCCGCGAACCCACCCTGGCTGGGGCCAACGTCCTGACTTTC
>TRBV5-4|TRBJ2-1|.|.
CASSLGPHGGSYNEQFF
TGTGCCAGCAGCTTGGGCCCCCATGGAGGCTCCTACAATGAGCAGTTCTTC
>TRBV7-9|TRBJ2-7|.|.
CASSSLSSYEQYF
TGTGCCAGCAGCTCGTTGAGCTCCTACGAGCAGTACTTC
>TRBV14|TRBJ2-5|.|TRBD2
CASSQDRTSGLQETQYF
TGTGCCAGCAGCCAAGATAGGACTAGCGGGCTTCAAGAGACCCAGTACTTC
>TRBV3-1/TRBV3-2|TRBJ2-2|few|.
CASSQGGTNTGELFF
TGTGCCAGCAGCCAAGGAGGGACGAACACCGGGGAGCTGTTTTTT
>TRBV7-2|TRBJ2-1|once|TRBD1
CASSSRGQGLFHEQFF
TGTGCCAGCAGCTCCCGAGGACAGGGGTTGTTTCATGAGCAGTTCTTC
>TRBV19|TRBJ1-4|.|TRBD1
CASSRIDRESNEKLFF
TGTGCCAGTAGCCGAATCGACAGGGAATCTAATGAAAAACTGTTTTTT
>TRBV28|TRBJ1-2|.|.
CASSLRGAYRSGYTF
TGTGCCAGCAGCCTCCGCGGGGCGTACAGAAGTGGCTACACCTTC
>TRBV7-9|TRBJ2-3|.|.
CASYGEAVLRDTQYF
TGTGCCAGCTACGGGGAGGCGGTTCTCCGAGATACGCAGTATTTT
>TRBV5-6|TRBJ2-7|.|.
CASSPGRGYEQYF
TGTGCCAGCAGCCCGGGACGGGGGTACGAGCAGTACTTC
>TRBV6-5|TRBJ2-5|.|TRBD2
CASSYLLAGGIQTQYF
TGTGCCAGCAGTTACTTATTAGCGGGGGGGATTCAGACCCAGTACTTC
>TRBV7-9|TRBJ2-3|.|.
CASSPAARPVSDTQYF
TGTGCCAGCAGCCCCGCCGCGCGGCCCGTGTCAGATACGCAGTATTTT
>TRBV5-4|TRBJ2-7|.|TRBD2
CASSFGASGDAYEQYF
TGTGCCAGCAGCTTCGGGGCTAGCGGGGATGCCTACGAGCAGTACTTC
>TRBV7-6|TRBJ2-3|.|TRBD2
CASSLGTSGDTQYF
TGTGCCAGCAGCTTAGGGACTAGCGGGGATACGCAGTATTTT
>TRBV2|TRBJ2-7|.|.
CASTPRAYEQYF
TGTGCCAGCACCCCCCGAGCCTACGAGCAGTACTTC
>TRBV5-1|TRBJ1-2|once|TRBD1
CASSLDMGQVYGYTF
TGCGCCAGCAGCTTGGATATGGGACAGGTCTATGGCTACACCTTC
>TRBV27|TRBJ2-3|.|.
CASRKEASTDTQYF
TGTGCCAGCAGAAAGGAGGCTAGCACAGATACGCAGTATTTT
>TRBV9|TRBJ2-3|few|.
CASSSTTSTDTQYF
TGTGCCAGCAGCTCCACCACTAGCACAGATACGCAGTATTTT
>TRBV5-1|TRBJ2-1|few|TRBD2
CASSFRSGSEYNEQFF
TGCGCCAGCAGCTTCCGTAGCGGGAGTGAGTACAATGAGCAGTTCTTC
>TRBV5-1|TRBJ2-7|.|.
CASSLHPSSYEQYF
TGCGCCAGCAGCTTGCACCCTAGCTCCTACGAGCAGTACTTC
>TRBV9|TRBJ1-3|.|TRBD1
CASSGYGTGRSGNTIYF
TGTGCCAGCAGCGGATACGGGACAGGACGATCTGGAAACACCATATATTTT
>TRBV20-1|TRBJ1-6|.|.
CSASLSYNSPLHF
TGCAGTGCTAGTCTCTCCTATAATTCACCCCTCCACTTT
>TRBV6-5|TRBJ2-7|.|.
CASSPPLPPYEQYF
TGTGCCAGTTCTCCTCCCCTACCTCCCTACGAGCAGTACTTC
>TRBV6-6|TRBJ2-1|.|.
CASSSGLFNSYNEQFF
TGTGCCAGCAGTTCCGGACTGTTTAACTCCTACAATGAGCAGTTCTTC
>TRBV7-9|TRBJ1-2|.|.
CASSHARDFLHGYTF
TGTGCCAGCAGCCACGCCCGGGACTTTCTACATGGCTACACCTTC
>TRBV7-2|TRBJ2-1|.|TRBD2
CASSSSGKSSYNEQFF
TGTGCCAGCAGCTCTAGCGGTAAGAGCTCCTACAATGAGCAGTTCTTC
>TRBV5-4|TRBJ2-3|.|TRBD2
CASSHRAGTDTQYF
TGTGCCAGCAGTCACCGAGCGGGGACAGATACGCAGTATTTT
>TRBV4-1|TRBJ2-3|.|TRBD1
CASSQDPTGIGTDTQYF
TGCGCCAGCAGCCAAGATCCGACAGGGATCGGGACAGATACGCAGTATTTT
>TRBV3-1/TRBV3-2|TRBJ2-6|.|TRBD2
CASSQDPGGYGANVLTF
TGTGCCAGCAGCCAAGACCCGGGGGGGTACGGGGCCAACGTCCTGACTTTC
>TRBV6-5|TRBJ1-1|.|.
CASRLTPANTEAFF
TGTGCCAGCAGGCTAACTCCCGCTAACACTGAAGCTTTCTTT
>TRBV18|TRBJ1-2|.|.
CASSPTAQEGSYTF
TGTGCCAGCTCACCAACGGCGCAGGAGGGAAGCTACACCTTC